Listed below are T cell receptor beta chains from one sample, sequenced in a study of blood T cell repertoires in COVID-19. Sequencing was performed with immunoSEQ multiplex PCR; in TCRdb, only in-frame clones are kept and a portion is missing. The sample records about 370,000 clones, roughly 90% being singletons. The source material was peripheral blood. Source of these receptors: a woman in her thirties with COVID-19, enrolled during active disease. Each CDR3 is given with its conserved first and last residue. Fields, in order: V gene, J gene, clone size, D gene, CDR3 protein, CDR3 DNA. D genes are given only for firm matches. Expanded clones are given a class, and other clones once, few, many or no size at all.

V: TRBV19; J: TRBJ1-5; size: once; D: .; CDR3: CASSMMRDQPQHF; DNA: TGTGCCAGTAGTATGATGCGGGATCAGCCCCAGCATTTT
V: TRBV29-1; J: TRBJ2-1; size: .; D: TRBD2; CDR3: CSVEPGSGSYEQFF; DNA: TGCAGCGTTGAACCCGGAAGCGGGAGTTATGAGCAGTTCTTC
V: TRBV11-3; J: TRBJ2-6; size: .; D: .; CDR3: CASSQQGANVLTF; DNA: TGTGCCAGCAGCCAACAGGGGGCCAACGTCCTGACTTTC
V: TRBV18; J: TRBJ1-4; size: .; D: .; CDR3: CASSSTFQAGHEKLFF; DNA: TGTGCCAGCTCCTCTACCTTCCAGGCAGGTCATGAAAAACTGTTTTTT
V: TRBV7-2; J: TRBJ1-5; size: .; D: TRBD1; CDR3: CASSPGQGISNQPQHF; DNA: TGTGCCAGCAGCCCCGGACAGGGTATTAGCAATCAGCCCCAGCATTTT
V: TRBV27; J: TRBJ2-1; size: once; D: TRBD2; CDR3: CASRTGGAYNEQFF; DNA: TGTGCCAGCAGAACCGGGGGGGCCTACAATGAGCAGTTCTTC
V: TRBV3-1/TRBV3-2; J: TRBJ2-7; size: .; D: .; CDR3: CASSLGAGPYEQYF; DNA: TGTGCCAGCAGCCTTGGTGCGGGGCCCTACGAGCAGTACTTC
V: TRBV2; J: TRBJ1-5; size: few; D: TRBD1; CDR3: CASSEWTGSFSNQPQHF; DNA: TGTGCCAGCAGTGAATGGACAGGGAGCTTTAGCAATCAGCCCCAGCATTTT
V: TRBV6-4; J: TRBJ1-2; size: .; D: TRBD1; CDR3: CASKITDRTSGYTF; DNA: TGTGCCAGCAAGATAACGGACAGGACGAGTGGCTACACCTTC
V: TRBV5-1; J: TRBJ2-1; size: .; D: TRBD2; CDR3: CASSPRTSGRSEGEQFF; DNA: TGCGCCAGCAGCCCACGGACTAGCGGGAGATCTGAGGGTGAGCAGTTCTTC
V: TRBV19; J: TRBJ1-5; size: .; D: .; CDR3: CASSIRVDSNQPQHF; DNA: TGTGCCAGTAGTATCAGGGTTGACAGCAATCAGCCCCAGCATTTT
V: TRBV25-1; J: TRBJ1-1; size: .; D: .; CDR3: CASSEYGREGAFF; DNA: TGTGCCAGCAGTGAATATGGCCGGGAGGGAGCTTTCTTT
V: TRBV6-2/TRBV6-3; J: TRBJ1-5; size: .; D: TRBD1; CDR3: CASSYDPKGQIFNQPQHF; DNA: TGTGCCAGCAGTTACGACCCCAAGGGACAGATCTTCAATCAGCCCCAGCATTTT
V: TRBV9; J: TRBJ2-5; size: .; D: .; CDR3: CASSPDTDETQYF; DNA: TGTGCCAGCAGCCCAGACACGGATGAGACCCAGTACTTC
V: TRBV27; J: TRBJ2-7; size: .; D: .; CDR3: CASSLFRGAYEQYF; DNA: TGTGCCAGCAGTTTATTCAGGGGAGCCTACGAGCAGTACTTC
V: TRBV2; J: TRBJ1-1; size: once; D: .; CDR3: CASDPWGSSNTEAFF; DNA: TGTGCCAGCGACCCCTGGGGCAGTTCGAACACTGAAGCTTTCTTT
V: TRBV7-8; J: TRBJ2-7; size: .; D: TRBD1; CDR3: CASSLGGQGHYEQYF; DNA: TGTGCCAGCAGCTTAGGGGGACAGGGGCACTACGAGCAGTACTTC
V: TRBV5-5; J: TRBJ2-2; size: .; D: .; CDR3: CASSLGPRAGELFF; DNA: TGTGCCAGCAGCTTGGGCCCCAGGGCCGGGGAGCTGTTTTTT
V: TRBV14; J: TRBJ2-7; size: .; D: .; CDR3: CASSQDAYEQYF; DNA: TGTGCCAGCAGCCAAGACGCCTACGAGCAGTACTTC
V: TRBV7-9; J: TRBJ2-2; size: few; D: TRBD2; CDR3: CASSFDGRARGELFF; DNA: TGTGCCAGCAGCTTTGACGGGAGGGCCCGGGGGGAGCTGTTTTTT
V: TRBV7-9; J: TRBJ1-1; size: .; D: .; CDR3: CASSLIHDWGRFNTEAFF; DNA: TGTGCCAGCAGCTTAATTCACGATTGGGGGCGATTTAACACTGAAGCTTTCTTT
V: TRBV19; J: TRBJ2-3; size: .; D: .; CDR3: CASSIDAAAASTDTQYF; DNA: TGTGCCAGTAGTATAGACGCGGCAGCCGCTAGCACAGATACGCAGTATTTT
V: TRBV11-2; J: TRBJ2-3; size: few; D: TRBD2; CDR3: CASSFAPRASGRTDTQYF; DNA: TGTGCCAGCAGCTTTGCCCCCCGGGCTAGCGGGAGGACAGATACGCAGTATTTT
V: TRBV23-1; J: TRBJ2-3; size: .; D: TRBD2; CDR3: CASSLGLAGALTSTDTQYF; DNA: TGCGCCAGCAGTCTCGGACTAGCGGGTGCTTTAACTAGCACAGATACGCAGTATTTT
V: TRBV2; J: TRBJ1-2; size: few; D: .; CDR3: CASRPGERRGYTF; DNA: TGTGCCAGCAGACCGGGGGAAAGGAGGGGCTACACCTTC
V: TRBV2; J: TRBJ2-7; size: .; D: TRBD1; CDR3: CASSDRDSYEQYF; DNA: TGTGCCAGCAGTGATAGGGACAGCTACGAGCAGTACTTC
V: TRBV7-9; J: TRBJ1-1; size: once; D: TRBD1; CDR3: CASSGDRGHTEAFF; DNA: TGTGCCAGCAGCGGGGACAGGGGGCACACTGAAGCTTTCTTT
V: TRBV15; J: TRBJ1-5; size: .; D: .; CDR3: CATSRGSGLRPQHF; DNA: TGTGCCACCAGCCGAGGCTCGGGACTTAGGCCCCAGCATTTT
V: TRBV13; J: TRBJ2-7; size: .; D: .; CDR3: CASSKTEQGNEQYF; DNA: TGTGCCAGCAGTAAAACCGAACAGGGTAACGAGCAGTACTTC
V: TRBV6-5; J: TRBJ1-2; size: .; D: .; CDR3: CASSRGLGGYTF; DNA: TGTGCCAGCAGTCGGGGTCTCGGAGGCTACACCTTC
V: TRBV10-3; J: TRBJ1-5; size: .; D: TRBD1; CDR3: CAISAGTGDQPQHF; DNA: TGTGCCATCAGTGCCGGGACAGGAGATCAGCCCCAGCATTTT
V: TRBV12-1; J: TRBJ1-2; size: .; D: .; CDR3: CASMNPDQGLNYGYTF; DNA: TGTGCCAGCATGAACCCCGACCAGGGGCTAAACTATGGCTACACCTTC
V: TRBV2; J: TRBJ2-3; size: .; D: TRBD2; CDR3: CASSFSVLAGSTDTQYF; DNA: TGTGCCAGCAGTTTCAGCGTCCTAGCGGGTTCCACAGATACGCAGTATTTT
V: TRBV27; J: TRBJ1-1; size: .; D: .; CDR3: CASRRFGDMNTEAFF; DNA: TGTGCCAGCAGGAGGTTCGGGGACATGAACACTGAAGCTTTCTTT
V: TRBV5-1; J: TRBJ1-4; size: .; D: .; CDR3: CASSKPGGEKLFF; DNA: TGCGCCAGCAGCAAACCGGGGGGAGAAAAACTGTTTTTT
V: TRBV4-1; J: TRBJ2-7; size: .; D: TRBD1; CDR3: CASSQAGTGPYEQYF; DNA: TGCGCCAGCAGCCAAGCCGGGACAGGACCCTACGAGCAGTACTTC
V: TRBV7-2; J: TRBJ2-6; size: few; D: .; CDR3: CASSLARVSHVLTF; DNA: TGTGCCAGCAGCTTAGCGCGTGTTAGTCACGTCCTGACTTTC
V: TRBV11-3; J: TRBJ2-2; size: .; D: TRBD2; CDR3: CASSLLRTSGSDGELFF; DNA: TGTGCCAGCAGCTTACTCCGGACTAGCGGGAGTGACGGGGAGCTGTTTTTT
V: TRBV7-9; J: TRBJ2-7; size: .; D: .; CDR3: CASSAGQRRNYEQYF; DNA: TGTGCCAGCAGCGCCGGACAGAGGCGAAATTACGAGCAGTACTTC
V: TRBV6-6; J: TRBJ2-3; size: .; D: TRBD2; CDR3: CASSPPGLDASHTDTQYF; DNA: TGTGCCAGCAGTCCTCCGGGACTAGATGCGTCCCACACAGATACGCAGTATTTT
V: TRBV2; J: TRBJ2-5; size: .; D: TRBD2; CDR3: CASRATSGVQETQYF; DNA: TGTGCCAGCAGGGCGACTAGCGGGGTCCAAGAGACCCAGTACTTC
V: TRBV11-3; J: TRBJ2-6; size: .; D: TRBD1; CDR3: CASSLVAGGNVLTF; DNA: TGTGCCAGCAGCTTAGTGGCAGGGGGAAACGTCCTGACTTTC
V: TRBV7-2; J: TRBJ2-3; size: .; D: TRBD1; CDR3: CASSANRGGTDTQYF; DNA: TGTGCCAGCAGCGCGAACAGGGGGGGCACAGATACGCAGTATTTT
V: TRBV4-1; J: TRBJ1-3; size: .; D: .; CDR3: CASSQPTGFGNTIYF; DNA: TGCGCCAGCAGCCAACCCACAGGGTTCGGAAACACCATATATTTT
V: TRBV7-6; J: TRBJ2-5; size: .; D: TRBD1; CDR3: CASRSDRAAGETQYF; DNA: TGTGCCAGCAGATCGGACAGGGCTGCGGGTGAGACCCAGTACTTC
V: TRBV7-9; J: TRBJ1-5; size: .; D: TRBD1; CDR3: CASSLAVQGAPYQPQHF; DNA: TGTGCCAGCAGCTTAGCAGTCCAGGGGGCGCCGTATCAGCCCCAGCATTTT
V: TRBV18; J: TRBJ1-2; size: .; D: .; CDR3: CASSPPSASYGYTF; DNA: TGTGCCAGCTCACCACCGTCCGCGAGCTATGGCTACACCTTC
V: TRBV2; J: TRBJ1-6; size: .; D: .; CDR3: CASRVGQVSDNSPLHF; DNA: TGTGCCAGCAGGGTGGGGCAGGTGTCTGATAATTCACCCCTCCACTTT
V: TRBV5-6; J: TRBJ1-2; size: .; D: .; CDR3: CASSLPPERTF; DNA: TGTGCCAGCAGCCTCCCCCCGGAGCGCACCTTC
V: TRBV9; J: TRBJ2-5; size: .; D: TRBD1; CDR3: CASSESFPGTAFQETQYF; DNA: TGTGCCAGCAGCGAGTCCTTTCCCGGGACAGCTTTCCAAGAGACCCAGTACTTC
V: TRBV5-1; J: TRBJ2-7; size: .; D: .; CDR3: CASSLATESYEQYF; DNA: TGCGCCAGCAGCTTGGCCACAGAGTCCTACGAGCAGTACTTC